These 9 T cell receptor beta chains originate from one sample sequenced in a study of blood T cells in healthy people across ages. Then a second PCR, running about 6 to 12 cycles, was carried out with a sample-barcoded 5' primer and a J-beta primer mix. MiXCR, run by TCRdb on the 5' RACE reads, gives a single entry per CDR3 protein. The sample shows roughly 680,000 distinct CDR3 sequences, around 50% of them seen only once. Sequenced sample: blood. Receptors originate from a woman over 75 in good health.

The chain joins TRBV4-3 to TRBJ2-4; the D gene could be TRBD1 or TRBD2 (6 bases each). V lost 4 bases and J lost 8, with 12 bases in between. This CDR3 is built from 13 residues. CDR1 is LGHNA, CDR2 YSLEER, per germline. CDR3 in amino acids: CASSRSRGDIQYF. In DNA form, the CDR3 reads TGCGCCAGCAGCCGGAGTAGGGGGGACATTCAGTACTTC.

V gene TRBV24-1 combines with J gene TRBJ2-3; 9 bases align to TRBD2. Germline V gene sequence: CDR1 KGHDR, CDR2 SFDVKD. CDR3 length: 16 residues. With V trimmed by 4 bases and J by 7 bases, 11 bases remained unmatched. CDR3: CATSDQIAGDVYTQYF. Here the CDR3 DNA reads TGTGCCACCAGTGACCAAATAGCGGGGGATGTATATACGCAGTATTTT.

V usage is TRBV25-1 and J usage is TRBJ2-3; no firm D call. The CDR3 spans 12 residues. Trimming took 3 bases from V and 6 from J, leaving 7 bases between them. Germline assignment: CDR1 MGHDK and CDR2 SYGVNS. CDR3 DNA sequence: TGTGCCAGCAGTGATTCCTGGGATACGCAGTATTTT. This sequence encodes CASSDSWDTQYF.

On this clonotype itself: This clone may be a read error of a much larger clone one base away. The CDR3 is CTSSATSGRGRNEQFF. The CDR3 DNA sequence: TGTACCAGCAGTGCCACTAGCGGGAGAGGTCGGAATGAGCAGTTCTTC. The chain couples TRBV28 to TRBJ2-1, with 11 bases lining up with TRBD2. The V gene's germline CDR1 is MDHEN and CDR2 SYDVKM. This CDR3 is built from 16 residues.

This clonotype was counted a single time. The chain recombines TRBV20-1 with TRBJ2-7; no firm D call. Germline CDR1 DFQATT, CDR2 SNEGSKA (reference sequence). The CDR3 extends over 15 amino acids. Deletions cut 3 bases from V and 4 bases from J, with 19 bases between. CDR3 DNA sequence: TGCAGTGCTAGGATGGAGAAGGTCTCTTTTTACGAGCAGTACTTC. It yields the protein CSARMEKVSFYEQYF.

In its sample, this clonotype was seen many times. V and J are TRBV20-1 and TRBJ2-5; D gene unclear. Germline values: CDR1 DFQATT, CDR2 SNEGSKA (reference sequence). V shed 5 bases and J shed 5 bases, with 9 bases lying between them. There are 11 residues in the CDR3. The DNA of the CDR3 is TGCAGTGCTTCTAGGCGGGAGACCCAGTACTTC. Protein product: CSASRRETQYF.

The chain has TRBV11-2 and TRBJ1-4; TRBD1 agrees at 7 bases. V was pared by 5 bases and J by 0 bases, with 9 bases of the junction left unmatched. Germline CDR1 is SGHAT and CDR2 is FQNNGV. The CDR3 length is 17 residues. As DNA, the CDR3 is TGTGCCAGCAGCCGGGACAGCCTGGGATCAACTAATGAAAAACTGTTTTTT. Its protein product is CASSRDSLGSTNEKLFF. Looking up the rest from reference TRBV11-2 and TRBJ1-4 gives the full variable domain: EAGVAQSPRYKIIEKRQSVAFWCNPISGHATLYWYQQILGQGPKLLIQFQNNGVVDDSQLPKDRFSAERLKGVDSTLKIQPAKLEDSAVYLCASSRDSLGSTNEKLFFGSGTQLSVL.

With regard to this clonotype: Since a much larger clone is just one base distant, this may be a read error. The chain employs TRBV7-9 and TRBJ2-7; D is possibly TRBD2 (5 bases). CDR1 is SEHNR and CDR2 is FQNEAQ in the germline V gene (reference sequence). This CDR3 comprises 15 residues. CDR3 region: CASSLGRSEVYGQYF. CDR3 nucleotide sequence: TGTGCCAGCAGCTTAGGTCGTTCGGAGGTCTACGGGCAGTACTTC.

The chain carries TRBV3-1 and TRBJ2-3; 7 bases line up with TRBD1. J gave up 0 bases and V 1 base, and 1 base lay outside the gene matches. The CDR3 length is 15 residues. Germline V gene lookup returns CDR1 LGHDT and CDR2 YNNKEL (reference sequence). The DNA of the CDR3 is TGTGCCAGCAGCCAAGGGGACAGTAGCACAGATACGCAGTATTTT. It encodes CASSQGDSSTDTQYF.